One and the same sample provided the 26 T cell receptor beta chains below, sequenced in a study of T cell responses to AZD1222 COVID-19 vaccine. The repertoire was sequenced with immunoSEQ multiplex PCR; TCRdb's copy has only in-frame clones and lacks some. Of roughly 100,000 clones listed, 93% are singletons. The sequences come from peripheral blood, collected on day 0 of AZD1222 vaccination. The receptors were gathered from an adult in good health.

The CDR3 loop is CASSASGTLQETQYF. In DNA form, the CDR3 reads TGTGCCAGCAGCGCCTCCGGGACTCTGCAAGAGACCCAGTACTTC. V and J are TRBV9 and TRBJ2-5; D possibly corresponds to TRBD2 (6 bases). The CDR3 is 15 residues long. Deletions cut 3 bases from V and 2 bases from J, with 14 bases between. Per the germline V gene, CDR1 is SGDLS and CDR2 is YYNGEE.

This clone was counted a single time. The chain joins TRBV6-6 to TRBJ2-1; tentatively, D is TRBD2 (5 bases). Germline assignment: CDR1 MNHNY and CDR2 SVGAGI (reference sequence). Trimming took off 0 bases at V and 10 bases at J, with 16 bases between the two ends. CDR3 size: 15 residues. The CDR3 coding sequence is TGTGCCAGCAGTTACTCGGACTTGCGAATGGTGGAGCAGTTCTTC. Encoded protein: CASSYSDLRMVEQFF.

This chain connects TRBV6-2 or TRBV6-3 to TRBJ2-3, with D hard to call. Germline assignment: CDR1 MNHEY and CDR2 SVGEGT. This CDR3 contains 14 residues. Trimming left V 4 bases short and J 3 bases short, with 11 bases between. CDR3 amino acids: CASSSPGRTDTQYF. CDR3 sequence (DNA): TGTGCCAGCAGTTCGCCCGGACGAACAGATACGCAGTATTTT.

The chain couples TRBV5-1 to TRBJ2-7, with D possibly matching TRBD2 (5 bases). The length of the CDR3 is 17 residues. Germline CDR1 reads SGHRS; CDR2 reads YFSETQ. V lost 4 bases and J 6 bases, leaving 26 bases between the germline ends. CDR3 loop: CASSTETSWSLTSEQYF. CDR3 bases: TGCGCCAGCAGCACCGAAACTAGTTGGTCTTTGACCTCCGAGCAGTACTTC.

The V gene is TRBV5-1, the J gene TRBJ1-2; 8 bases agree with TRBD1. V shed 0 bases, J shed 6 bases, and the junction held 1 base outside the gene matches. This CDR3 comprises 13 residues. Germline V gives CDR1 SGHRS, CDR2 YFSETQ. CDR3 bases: TGCGCCAGCAGCTTGGAGACAGGGGATGGCTACACCTTC. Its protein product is CASSLETGDGYTF. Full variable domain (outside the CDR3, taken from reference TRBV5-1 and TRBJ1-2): KAGVTQTPRYLIKTRGQQVTLSCSPISGHRSVSWYQQTPGQGLQFLFEYFSETQRNKGNFPGRFSGRQFSNSRSEMNVSTLELGDSALYLCASSLETGDGYTFGSGTRLTVV.

CDR3 coding DNA: TGTGCCTGGAAACCGGGAGCCTACAATGAGCAGTTCTTC. It translates to CAWKPGAYNEQFF. J is TRBJ2-1 and V is TRBV30, with a weak D call TRBD2 (6 bases). This CDR3 has 13 residues. V lost 4 bases, J lost 2 bases, and 9 bases lay in between. Germline assignment: CDR1 GTSNPN and CDR2 SVGIG (reference sequence).

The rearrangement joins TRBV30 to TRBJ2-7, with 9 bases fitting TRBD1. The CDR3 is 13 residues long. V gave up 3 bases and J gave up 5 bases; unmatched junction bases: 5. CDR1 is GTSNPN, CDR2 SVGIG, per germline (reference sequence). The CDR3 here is CAWSGQGNHEQYF. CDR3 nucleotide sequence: TGTGCCTGGAGCGGACAGGGGAACCACGAGCAGTACTTC.

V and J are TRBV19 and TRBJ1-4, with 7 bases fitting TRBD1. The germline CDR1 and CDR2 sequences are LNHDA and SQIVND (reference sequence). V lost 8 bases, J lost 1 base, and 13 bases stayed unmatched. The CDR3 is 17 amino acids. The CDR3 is CASHSMGRGGTNEKLFF. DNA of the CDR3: TGTGCCAGTCATAGTATGGGCAGGGGGGGAACTAATGAAAAACTGTTTTTT.

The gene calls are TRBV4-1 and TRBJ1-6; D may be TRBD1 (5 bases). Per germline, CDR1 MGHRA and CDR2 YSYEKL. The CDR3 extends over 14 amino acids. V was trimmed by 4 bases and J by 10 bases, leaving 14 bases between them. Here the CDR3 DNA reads TGCGCCAGCAGCCTCCTACGGGGGGACTCACCCCTCCACTTT. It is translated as CASSLLRGDSPLHF.

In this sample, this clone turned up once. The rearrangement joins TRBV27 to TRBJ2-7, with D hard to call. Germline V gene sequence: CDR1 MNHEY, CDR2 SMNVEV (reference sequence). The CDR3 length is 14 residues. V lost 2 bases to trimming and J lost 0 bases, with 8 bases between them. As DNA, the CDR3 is TGTGCCAGCAGTTTAGGCGGCTACTCCTACGAGCAGTACTTC. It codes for CASSLGGYSYEQYF.

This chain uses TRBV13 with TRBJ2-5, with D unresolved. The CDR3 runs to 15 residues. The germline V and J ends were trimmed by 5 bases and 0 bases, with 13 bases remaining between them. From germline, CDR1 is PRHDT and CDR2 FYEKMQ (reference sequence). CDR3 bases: TGTGCCAGCAGCCGGACCAAGGAGTACCAAGAGACCCAGTACTTC. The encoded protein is CASSRTKEYQETQYF.

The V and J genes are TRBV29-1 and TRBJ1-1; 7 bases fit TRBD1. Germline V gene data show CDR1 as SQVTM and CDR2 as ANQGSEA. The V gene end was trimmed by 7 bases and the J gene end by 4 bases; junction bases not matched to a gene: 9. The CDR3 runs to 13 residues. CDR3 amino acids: CSDRGTAGTEAFF. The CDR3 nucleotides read TGCAGCGACCGAGGGACAGCCGGCACTGAAGCTTTCTTT. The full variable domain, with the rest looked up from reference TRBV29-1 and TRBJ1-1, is SAVISQKPSRDICQRGTSLTIQCQVDSQVTMMFWYRQQPGQSLTLIATANQGSEATYESGFVIDKFPISRPNLTFSTLTVSNMSPEDSSIYLCSDRGTAGTEAFFGQGTRLTVV.

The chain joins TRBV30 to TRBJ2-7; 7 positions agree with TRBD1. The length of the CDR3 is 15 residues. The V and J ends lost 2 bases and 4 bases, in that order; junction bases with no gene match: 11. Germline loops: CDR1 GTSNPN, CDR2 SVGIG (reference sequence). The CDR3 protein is CAWSILGTAIYEQYF. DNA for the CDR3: TGTGCCTGGAGTATTCTGGGGACAGCGATATACGAGCAGTACTTC.

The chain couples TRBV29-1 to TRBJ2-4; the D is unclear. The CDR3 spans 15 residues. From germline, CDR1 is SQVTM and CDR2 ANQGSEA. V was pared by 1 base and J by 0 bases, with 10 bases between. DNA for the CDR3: TGCAGCGTTGAAGGAACTGGGCAAGCCAAAAACATTCAGTACTTC. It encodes CSVEGTGQAKNIQYF.

CDR3: CASQSLRGSSGNEQFF. CDR3 in DNA: TGTGCCAGTCAAAGTCTGAGGGGCTCCTCCGGCAATGAGCAGTTCTTC. V and J are TRBV19 and TRBJ2-1; D may match TRBD1 or TRBD2 (5 bases each). CDR1 and CDR2 from the germline V gene are LNHDA and SQIVND (reference sequence). V shed 8 bases and J shed 6 bases, with 23 bases lying between them. The CDR3 sequence is 16 residues long.

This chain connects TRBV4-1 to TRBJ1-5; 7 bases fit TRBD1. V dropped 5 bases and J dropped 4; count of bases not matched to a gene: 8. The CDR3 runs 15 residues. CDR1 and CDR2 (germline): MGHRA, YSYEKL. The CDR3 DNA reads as TGCGCCAGCAGCGTCCGGACAGGAGGAAATCAGCCCCAGCATTTT. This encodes CASSVRTGGNQPQHF.

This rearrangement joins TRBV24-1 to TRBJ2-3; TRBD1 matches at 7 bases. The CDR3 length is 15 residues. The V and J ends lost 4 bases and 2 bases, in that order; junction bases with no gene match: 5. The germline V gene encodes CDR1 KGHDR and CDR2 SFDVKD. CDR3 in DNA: TGTGCCACCAGTGAAGGGGACAGCCACACAGATACGCAGTATTTT. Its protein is CATSEGDSHTDTQYF.

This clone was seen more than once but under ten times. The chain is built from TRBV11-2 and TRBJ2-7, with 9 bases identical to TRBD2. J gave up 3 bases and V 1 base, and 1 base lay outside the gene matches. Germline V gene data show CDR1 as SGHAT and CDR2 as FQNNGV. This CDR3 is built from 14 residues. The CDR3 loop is CASSLGGRVYEQYF. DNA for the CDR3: TGTGCCAGCAGCTTAGGCGGGAGGGTCTACGAGCAGTACTTC.

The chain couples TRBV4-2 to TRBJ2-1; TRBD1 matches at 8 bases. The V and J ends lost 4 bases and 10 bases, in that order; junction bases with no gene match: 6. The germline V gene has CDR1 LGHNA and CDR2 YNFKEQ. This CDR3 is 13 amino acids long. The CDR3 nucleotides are TGTGCCAGCAGCCGGATGGGGGACAGGGAGCAGTTCTTC. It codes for CASSRMGDREQFF.

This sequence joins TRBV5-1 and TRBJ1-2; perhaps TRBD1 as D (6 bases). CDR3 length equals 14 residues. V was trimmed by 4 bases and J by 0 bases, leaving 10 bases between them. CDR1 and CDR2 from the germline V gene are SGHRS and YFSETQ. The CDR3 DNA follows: TGCGCCAGCAGCACCGGGACACCTAACTATGGCTACACCTTC. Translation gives CASSTGTPNYGYTF. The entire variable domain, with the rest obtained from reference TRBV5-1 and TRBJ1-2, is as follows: KAGVTQTPRYLIKTRGQQVTLSCSPISGHRSVSWYQQTPGQGLQFLFEYFSETQRNKGNFPGRFSGRQFSNSRSEMNVSTLELGDSALYLCASSTGTPNYGYTFGSGTRLTVV.

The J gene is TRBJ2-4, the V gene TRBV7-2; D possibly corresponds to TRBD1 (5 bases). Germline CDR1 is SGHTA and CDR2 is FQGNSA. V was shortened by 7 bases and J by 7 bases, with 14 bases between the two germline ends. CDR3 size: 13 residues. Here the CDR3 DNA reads TGTGCCAGCACCCAGGGTTTTGGGAACATTCAGTACTTC. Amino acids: CASTQGFGNIQYF.

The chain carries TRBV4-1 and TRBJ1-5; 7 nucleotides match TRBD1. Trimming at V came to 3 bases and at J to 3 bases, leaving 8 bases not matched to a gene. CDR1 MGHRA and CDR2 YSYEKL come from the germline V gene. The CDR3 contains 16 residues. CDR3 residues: CASSQETTGINQPQHF. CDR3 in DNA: TGCGCCAGCAGCCAGGAGACGACAGGGATCAATCAGCCCCAGCATTTT.

CDR3 sequence (DNA): TGTGCCAGCAGCCACGGACTCTCCTACTATGGCTACACCTTC. Encoded protein: CASSHGLSYYGYTF. The chain combines TRBV4-2 with TRBJ1-2; D is uncertain. Trimming left V 3 bases short and J 3 bases short, with 11 bases between. Germline V gene lookup returns CDR1 LGHNA and CDR2 YNFKEQ. The CDR3 extends over 14 amino acids.

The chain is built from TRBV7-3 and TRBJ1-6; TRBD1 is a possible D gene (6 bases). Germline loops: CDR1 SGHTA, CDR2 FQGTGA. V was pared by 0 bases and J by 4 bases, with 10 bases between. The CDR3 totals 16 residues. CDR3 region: CASSLTGGVYNSPLHF. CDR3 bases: TGTGCCAGCAGCTTAACAGGGGGGGTATATAATTCACCCCTCCACTTT.

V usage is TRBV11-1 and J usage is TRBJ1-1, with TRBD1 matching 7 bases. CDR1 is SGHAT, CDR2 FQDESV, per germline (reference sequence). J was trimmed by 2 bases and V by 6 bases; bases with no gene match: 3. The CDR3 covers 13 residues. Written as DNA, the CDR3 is TGTGCCAGCAGGCGGACAGGTAACACTGAAGCTTTCTTT. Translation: CASRRTGNTEAFF.

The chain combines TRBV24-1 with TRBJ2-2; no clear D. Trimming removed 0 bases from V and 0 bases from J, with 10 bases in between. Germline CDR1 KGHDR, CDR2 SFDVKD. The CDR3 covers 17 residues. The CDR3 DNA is TGTGCCACCAGTGATTTGCGGGCAGGACCGAACACCGGGGAGCTGTTTTTT. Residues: CATSDLRAGPNTGELFF.